This T cell receptor (beta chain) was retrieved from a study of technical replicates of blood from a few donors (dated by TCRdb to 2015 to 2018). Worth noting for this clone: Its target antigen remains unknown. No much larger clonotype is one base removed from it; base qualities were not supplied.

As encoded in the germline V gene (reference sequence), CDR1 is MNHEY while CDR2 is SMNVEV. The germline V and J ends show losses of 1 base and 7 bases respectively, and no gene match explains 4 bases of the junction. Including cysteine and phenylalanine, the CDR3 has 15 amino acids. Only the CDR3 part of the read is kept: 45 bases, read in frame from the first base. Library generation was performed with the immunoSEQ multiplex PCR assay. TCRdb holds this immuneACCESS table with in-frame rearrangements only. Some clones are missing; in checked studies, unresolved V genes explain under half, and the rest has no known cause. The sample yields approximately 70,000 clones; nearly 98% were counted once. The top ten hold approximately 0.2% of the sample.

The source material was T cells isolated from PBMCs. The origin of this receptor is a human donor in good health. The V gene is TRBV27 and the J gene is TRBJ1-4; 9 middle bases align to TRBD1. CDR3 sequence: CASSLWGQGLEKLFF. In nucleotides, the sequence is TGTGCCAGCAGTTTATGGGGACAGGGTCTTGAAAAACTGTTTTTT.